This TCR beta chain appears in the sequencing data of a study of neurological immune-mediated disorders. Trimming left V 5 bases short and J 7 bases short, with 23 bases between. CDR1 MDHEN and CDR2 SYDVKM come from the germline V gene. The CDR3 loop spans 16 amino acids. Study findings and constraints: It was HTLV-1-associated myelopathy that showed the most TCR clonal expansion, while multiple sclerosis showed the least, falling below healthy controls. Across subjects, expanded clones had no CDR3 amino acid sequences in common, pointing to private repertoires in all groups.

Of note for this clonotype: Its antigen is unknown.

5'RACE generated cDNA with 10-nucleotide random UMIs. Per sequencing run, 15-18 subjects together gave over 190 million TCR-beta sequences. MiXCR, run by TCRdb on the 5' RACE reads, gives a single entry per CDR3 protein. The table lists roughly 48,000 distinct CDR3 sequences, about 25% of them singletons. Material for sequencing was PBMCs. The chain joins TRBV28 to TRBJ1-2; D is ambiguous. The sequence was collected from a woman in her 70s in good health. The CDR3 DNA is TGTGCCAGCAGTCCGTCGACAAATCCAAGGGTTCGTGGCTACACCTTC. Residues: CASSPSTNPRVRGYTF.